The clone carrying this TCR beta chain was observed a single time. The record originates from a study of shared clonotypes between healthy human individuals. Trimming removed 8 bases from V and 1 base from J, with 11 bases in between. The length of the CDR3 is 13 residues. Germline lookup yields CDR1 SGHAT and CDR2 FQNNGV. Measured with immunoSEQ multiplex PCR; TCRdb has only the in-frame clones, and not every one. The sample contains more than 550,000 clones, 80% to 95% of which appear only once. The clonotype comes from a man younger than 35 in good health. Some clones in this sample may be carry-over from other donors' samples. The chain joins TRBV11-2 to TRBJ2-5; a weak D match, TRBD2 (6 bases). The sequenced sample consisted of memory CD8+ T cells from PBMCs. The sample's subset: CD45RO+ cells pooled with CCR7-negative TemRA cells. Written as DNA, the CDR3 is TGTGCCAGCCGCAGCGGGCTCCAAGAGACCCAGTACTTC. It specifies CASRSGLQETQYF.